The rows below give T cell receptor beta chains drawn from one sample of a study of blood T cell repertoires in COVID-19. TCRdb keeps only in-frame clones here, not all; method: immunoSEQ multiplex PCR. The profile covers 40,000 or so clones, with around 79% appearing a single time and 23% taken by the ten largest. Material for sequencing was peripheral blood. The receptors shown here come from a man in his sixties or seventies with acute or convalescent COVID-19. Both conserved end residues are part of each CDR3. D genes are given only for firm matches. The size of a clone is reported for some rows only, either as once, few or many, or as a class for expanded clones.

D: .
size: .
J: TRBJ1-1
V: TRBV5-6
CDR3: CASSPTGPRETFF
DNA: TGTGCCAGCAGCCCGACAGGACCGAGGGAGACTTTCTTT

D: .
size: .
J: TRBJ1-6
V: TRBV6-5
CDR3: CASSWDLHNSPLHF
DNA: TGTGCCAGCAGTTGGGACTTACATAATTCACCCCTCCACTTT

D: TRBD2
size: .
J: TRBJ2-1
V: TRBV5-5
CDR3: CASSWDGRVYNEQFF
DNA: TGTGCCAGCAGCTGGGACGGGAGGGTCTACAATGAGCAGTTCTTC

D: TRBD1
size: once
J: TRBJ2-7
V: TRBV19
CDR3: CASSINNRGYEQYF
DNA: TGTGCCAGTAGTATCAACAACAGGGGCTACGAGCAGTACTTC

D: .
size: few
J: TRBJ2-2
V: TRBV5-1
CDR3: CASSFWADTGELFF
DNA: TGCGCCAGCAGCTTCTGGGCCGACACCGGGGAGCTGTTTTTT

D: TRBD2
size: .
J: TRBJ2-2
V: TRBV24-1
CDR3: CATGTSGTNGELFF
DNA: TGTGCCACCGGGACTAGCGGGACGAACGGGGAGCTGTTTTTT

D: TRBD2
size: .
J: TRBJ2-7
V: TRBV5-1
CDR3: CASSPSGTSGGYEQYF
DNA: TGCGCCAGCAGCCCCTCCGGGACTAGCGGGGGTTACGAGCAGTACTTC

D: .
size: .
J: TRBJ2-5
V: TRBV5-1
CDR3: CASSLGPGQETQYF
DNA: TGCGCCAGCAGCTTGGGTCCGGGGCAAGAGACCCAGTACTTC

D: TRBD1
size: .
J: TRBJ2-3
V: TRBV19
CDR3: CASSTRGSTDTQYF
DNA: TGTGCCAGTAGTACCAGGGGGAGCACAGATACGCAGTATTTT

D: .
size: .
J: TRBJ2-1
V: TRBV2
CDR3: CASSINGPGEQFF
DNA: TGTGCCAGCAGTATAAACGGCCCCGGGGAGCAGTTCTTC

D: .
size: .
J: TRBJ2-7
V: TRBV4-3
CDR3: CASSPLAGDSYEQYF
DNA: TGCGCCAGCAGCCCCTTGGCGGGCGACTCCTACGAGCAGTACTTC

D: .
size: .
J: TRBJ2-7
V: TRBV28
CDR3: CASSLNKGRGSEQYF
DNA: TGTGCCAGCAGTTTAAATAAGGGCAGGGGTAGCGAGCAGTACTTC

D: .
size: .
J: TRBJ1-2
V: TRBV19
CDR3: CASSILTGSQWSYTF
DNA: TGTGCCAGTAGTATCTTGACAGGAAGTCAATGGAGCTACACCTTC

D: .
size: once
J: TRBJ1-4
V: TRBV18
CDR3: CASRGQTEGNEKLFF
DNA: TGTGCCAGCCGCGGACAGACTGAGGGTAATGAAAAACTGTTTTTT